These T cell receptor beta chains were read from a single sample in a study of patients and donors after allogeneic stem cell transplantation. MiXCR, run by TCRdb on the RT-PCR reads, gives a single entry per CDR3 protein. Of about 24,000 distinct CDR3 sequences listed, around 40% were seen once; the top ten hold 65% to 85%. Material for sequencing was blood, either unsorted or a sorted T cell fraction (not recorded which). The receptors were sampled from a human donor who was either an allogeneic HSCT recipient or a stem cell or donor lymphocyte infusion donor (not recorded which). It is not recorded whose cells these are; they may come from a transplant donor. The conserved cysteine and the conserved F or W are not part of the CDR3 here.

j_call v_call cdr3_aa
TRBJ1-2 TRBV7-2 ASSLARAGNYFGYT
TRBJ2-1 TRBV29-1 SVAPGISYNEQF
TRBJ2-1 TRBV28 ASKGAGAYNEQF
TRBJ1-5 TRBV18 ASSPGQGPSNQPQH
TRBJ2-7 TRBV5-1 ASSPDSYEQY
TRBJ2-4 TRBV12-3/TRBV12-4 ASSSPGQGAISGIQY
TRBJ1-5 TRBV6-5 ASSYSFSLTGGQPQH
TRBJ1-6 TRBV6-5 ASSQGHNSPLH
TRBJ2-5 TRBV5-1 ASSSGTYQETQY
TRBJ2-5 TRBV6-6 ASSGTVGIWETQY
TRBJ1-1 TRBV6-5 ASSYRTEAF
TRBJ1-4 TRBV28 ASSLTGQSQEKLF
TRBJ2-4 TRBV7-9 ASSLGGRGPGKNIQY
TRBJ1-1 TRBV7-3 ASSLGVTGAEAF
TRBJ1-6 TRBV21-1 ASSNGGH
TRBJ1-1 TRBV6-2/TRBV6-3 ASSYHNFNTEAF
TRBJ1-6 TRBV20-1 SAKGTGHNSPLH
TRBJ1-6 TRBV5-6 ASSLEGVSYNSPLH
TRBJ1-5 TRBV28 ASRDGTGPRGNQPQH
TRBJ2-5 TRBV28 ASSEGAQETQY
TRBJ2-7 TRBV29-1 SALGRGASYEQY
TRBJ2-7 TRBV10-3 AISESTSYEQY
TRBJ1-4 TRBV29-1 SVSRNLDEKLF
TRBJ2-5 TRBV12-3/TRBV12-4 ASSLVLRGGQETQY
TRBJ2-4 TRBV2 ASNVPGQNIQY
TRBJ2-7 TRBV27 ASSLETGGEQY
TRBJ2-5 TRBV10-3 AISGLAEQETQY
TRBJ1-2 TRBV5-1 ASSHTTGVTLGYT
TRBJ1-1 TRBV11-2 ASSFDNRATEAF
TRBJ1-1 TRBV12-3/TRBV12-4 ASSLASVYMNTEAF
TRBJ1-5 TRBV5-5 ASSLENQPQH
TRBJ2-1 TRBV9 ASSPRDGDNEQF
TRBJ1-6 TRBV5-1 ASTPSGTSSYNSPLH
TRBJ1-2 TRBV20-1 SARQGSYGYT
TRBJ2-4 TRBV7-9 ASSAKTENIQY
TRBJ2-2 TRBV6-5 ASSLDSSNSNTGELF
TRBJ1-1 TRBV9 ASSVGRRTEAF
TRBJ1-6 TRBV7-2 ASSLVHNSPLH
TRBJ2-5 TRBV4-2 ASSRERGRETQY
TRBJ1-1 TRBV6-5 ASGQVVTEAF
TRBJ2-7 TRBV2 ASKRDNTYEQY
TRBJ2-7 TRBV5-1 ARGPAGGGSYYEQY
TRBJ1-1 TRBV5-1 ASSWDRDSPIRGTEAF
TRBJ2-7 TRBV4-1 ASSQPRTSGRFYEQY
TRBJ2-7 TRBV4-1 ASSREFPTYEQY
TRBJ2-1 TRBV5-1 ASSLDNPSNEQF
TRBJ1-1 TRBV20-1 SARGGVNTEAF
TRBJ2-1 TRBV9 ASSVVDRGLGEQF
TRBJ2-5 TRBV5-1 ASSRQNTGETQY
TRBJ1-3 TRBV5-1 ASSFGQGTGNTIY
TRBJ1-2 TRBV29-1 SVDREAGYT
TRBJ2-1 TRBV7-9 ASSPHGRASSNEQF
TRBJ1-5 TRBV20-1 SARQGVRPQH
TRBJ1-5 TRBV27 ASSLLGGNQPQH
TRBJ1-5 TRBV4-1 ASSQVGTGKGQPQH
TRBJ2-7 TRBV12-3/TRBV12-4 ASSRADRVSYEQY
TRBJ2-3 TRBV20-1 SAREIYLAGATDTQY
TRBJ2-5 TRBV5-1 ASSLAPGQVQETQY
TRBJ2-1 TRBV9 ASSVSGETYNEQF